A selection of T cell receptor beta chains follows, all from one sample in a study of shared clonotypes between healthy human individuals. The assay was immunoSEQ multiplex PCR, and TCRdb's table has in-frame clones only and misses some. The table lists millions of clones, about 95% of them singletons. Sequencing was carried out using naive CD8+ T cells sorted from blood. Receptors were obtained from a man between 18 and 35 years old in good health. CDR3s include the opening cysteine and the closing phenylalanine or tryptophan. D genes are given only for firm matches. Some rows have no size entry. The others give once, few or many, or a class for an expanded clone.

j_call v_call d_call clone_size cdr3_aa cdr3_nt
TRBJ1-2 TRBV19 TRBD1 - CVSHYRGGSGYTF TGTGTCAGCCACTACAGGGGCGGAAGTGGCTACACCTTC
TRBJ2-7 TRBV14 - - CASSQEVAYEQYF TGTGCCAGCAGCCAAGAGGTTGCCTACGAGCAGTACTTC
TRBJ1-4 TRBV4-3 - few CASSPLAGGKEKLFF TGCGCCAGCAGCCCTCTCGCGGGGGGAAAAGAAAAACTGTTTTTT
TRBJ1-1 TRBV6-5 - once CASNKGGTNTEAFF TGTGCCAGCAATAAAGGGGGGACGAACACTGAAGCTTTCTTT
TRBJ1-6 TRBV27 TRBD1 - CASSDPTGVNSPLHF TGTGCCAGCAGTGACCCGACAGGGGTAAATTCACCCCTCCACTTT
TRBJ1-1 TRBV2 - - CASTKWATAPDTEAFF TGTGCCAGCACCAAGTGGGCGACGGCCCCAGACACTGAAGCTTTCTTT
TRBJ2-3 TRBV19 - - CASSIGAGKDTQYF TGTGCCAGTAGTATCGGGGCGGGAAAGGATACGCAGTATTTT
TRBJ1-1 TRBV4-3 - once CASSQTDRYTEAFF TGCGCCAGCAGCCAAACCGACAGGTACACTGAAGCTTTCTTT
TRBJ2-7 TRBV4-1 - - CASSQTGGNYEQYF TGCGCCAGCAGCCAAACCGGGGGCAACTACGAGCAGTACTTC
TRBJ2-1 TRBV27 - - CASSYDGDEQFF TGTGCCAGCAGTTACGATGGAGATGAGCAGTTCTTC
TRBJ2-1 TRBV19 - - CASSPDLSYNEQFF TGTGCCAGTAGTCCGGACCTCTCCTACAATGAGCAGTTCTTC
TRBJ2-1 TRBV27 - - CASSTRAPDNEQFF TGTGCCAGCAGTACTAGGGCGCCAGACAATGAGCAGTTCTTC
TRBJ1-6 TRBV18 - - CASSPKRASSYNSPLHF TGTGCCAGCTCACCAAAAAGGGCTAGCTCCTATAATTCACCCCTCCACTTT
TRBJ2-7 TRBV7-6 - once CASSPADRYYEQYF TGTGCCAGCAGCCCCGCCGACAGGTACTACGAGCAGTACTTC
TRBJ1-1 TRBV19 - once CASSSRGRSDTEAFF TGTGCCAGTAGTAGCCGAGGCAGGTCGGACACTGAAGCTTTCTTT
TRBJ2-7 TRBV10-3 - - CAISDSQGDEQYF TGTGCCATCAGTGATAGTCAGGGAGACGAGCAGTACTTC
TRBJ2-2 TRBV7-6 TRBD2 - CASGRELTGELFF TGTGCCAGCGGGAGGGAACTCACCGGGGAGCTGTTTTTT
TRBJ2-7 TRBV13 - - CASSSSTSPQTYEQYF TGTGCCAGCAGCTCATCGACATCCCCGCAGACCTACGAGCAGTACTTC
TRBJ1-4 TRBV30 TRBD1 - CAWSVQGGPPSGEKLFF TGTGCCTGGAGTGTACAGGGGGGCCCCCCTAGCGGTGAAAAACTGTTTTTT
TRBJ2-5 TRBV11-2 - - CASSPGGGGQETQYF TGTGCCAGCAGCCCCGGGGGAGGGGGACAAGAGACCCAGTACTTC
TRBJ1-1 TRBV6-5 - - CASSYSINTEAFF TGTGCCAGCAGTTACTCGATTAACACTGAAGCTTTCTTT
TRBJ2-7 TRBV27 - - CASSWTPLVEQYF TGTGCCAGCAGTTGGACTCCGCTTGTCGAGCAGTACTTC
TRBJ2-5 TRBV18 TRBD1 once CASRIGQAQETQYF TGTGCCAGCAGAATCGGACAGGCTCAAGAGACCCAGTACTTC
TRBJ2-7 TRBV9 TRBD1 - CASSVSGGPGYEQYF TGTGCCAGCAGCGTCTCAGGGGGCCCCGGCTACGAGCAGTACTTC
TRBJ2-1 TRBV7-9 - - CASSRTEKTSNEQFF TGTGCCAGCTCCCGGACGGAGAAGACTAGTAATGAGCAGTTCTTC
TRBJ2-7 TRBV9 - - CASSAGTGSSYEQYF TGTGCCAGCAGCGCGGGTACAGGTAGCTCCTACGAGCAGTACTTC
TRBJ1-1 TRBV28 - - CASTPLDEQLNTEAFF TGTGCCAGCACCCCCCTTGATGAGCAGTTGAACACTGAAGCTTTCTTT
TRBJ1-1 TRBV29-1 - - CSVDGWETEAFF TGCAGCGTTGACGGATGGGAAACTGAAGCTTTCTTT
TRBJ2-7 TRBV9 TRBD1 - CASSGGTGGEQYF TGTGCCAGCAGCGGAGGGACAGGGGGCGAGCAGTACTTC
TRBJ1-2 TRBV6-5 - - CASSYSTPPGDGYTF TGTGCCAGCAGTTACTCGACTCCCCCGGGGGATGGCTACACCTTC
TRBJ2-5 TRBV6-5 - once CASSPRPWETQYF TGTGCCAGCAGTCCGCGTCCCTGGGAGACCCAGTACTTC
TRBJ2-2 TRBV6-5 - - CASSYARDTGELFF TGTGCCAGCAGTTACGCCAGGGACACCGGGGAGCTGTTTTTT
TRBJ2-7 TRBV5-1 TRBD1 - CASSETGASYEQYF TGCGCCAGCAGCGAGACAGGGGCCTCCTACGAGCAGTACTTC
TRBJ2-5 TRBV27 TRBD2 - CASSPLYGPSGGETQYF TGTGCCAGCAGTCCACTATATGGGCCTAGCGGGGGAGAGACCCAGTACTTC
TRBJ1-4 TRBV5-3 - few CARSLVRSPTNEKLFF TGTGCCAGAAGCTTGGTTAGATCCCCAACTAATGAAAAACTGTTTTTT
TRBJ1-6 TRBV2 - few CASSELQYNSPLHF TGTGCCAGCAGTGAATTACAGTATAATTCACCCCTCCACTTT
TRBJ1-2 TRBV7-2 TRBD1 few CASRIDRDHGYTF TGTGCCAGCAGGATCGACAGGGACCATGGCTACACCTTC
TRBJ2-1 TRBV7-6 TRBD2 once CASSPGLAGGENEQFF TGTGCCAGCAGCCCCGGACTAGCGGGAGGAGAAAATGAGCAGTTCTTC
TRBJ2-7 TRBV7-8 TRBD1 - CASSPSGTGSYEQYF TGTGCCAGCAGCCCCTCCGGGACAGGATCCTACGAGCAGTACTTC
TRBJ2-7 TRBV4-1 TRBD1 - CASSQRGQGTYEQYF TGCGCCAGCAGCCAAAGGGGACAGGGGACCTACGAGCAGTACTTC
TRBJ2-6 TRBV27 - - CASSFAGEANVLTF TGTGCCAGCAGTTTCGCCGGTGAAGCCAACGTCCTGACTTTC
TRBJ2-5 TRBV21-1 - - CASSKPRGQEETQYF TGTGCCAGCAGCAAACCCAGGGGGCAGGAAGAGACCCAGTACTTC